Each of the 19 T cell receptor beta chains below was sequenced from the same sample in a study of OX40 agonist ivuxolimab in advanced cancers. Using immunoSEQ multiplex PCR, the repertoire was profiled, and TCRdb retains in-frame clones only, with some absent. Seen here are about 78,000 clones, 87% observed once, and the top ten hold 0.2% to 0.3%. The material was CD4+ or CD8+ T cells sorted from blood, obtained in a trial of the OX40 agonist ivuxolimab. All receptors come from an adult with an advanced solid tumor such as melanoma, head and neck, liver or kidney cancer.

The count of this clone is one. The chain joins TRBV28 to TRBJ1-2; 9 bases line up with TRBD1. Trimming took 6 bases from V and 2 from J; bases not matched to a gene: 19. CDR1 MDHEN and CDR2 SYDVKM come from the germline V gene. The length of the CDR3 is 19 residues. CDR3 nucleotides: TGTGCCAGCAGGGACCAGGGTGGGGGACAGGGCCTTCTAAACTATGGCTACACCTTC. Its protein is CASRDQGGGQGLLNYGYTF.

The chain joins TRBV7-8 to TRBJ1-2; no firm D call. The V end was cut by 5 bases, the J end by 2 bases, with 9 bases between. This CDR3 spans 13 amino acids. From germline, CDR1 is SGHVS and CDR2 FQNEAQ. The CDR3 sequence: CASSPQRNYGYTF. The CDR3 DNA reads as TGTGCCAGCAGCCCCCAGCGAAACTATGGCTACACCTTC.

The rearrangement uses TRBV15 and TRBJ2-7, with TRBD2 matching over 10 bases. The CDR3 has 16 amino acids. The V and J ends lost 1 base and 2 bases, in that order; junction bases with no gene match: 5. CDR1 is LNHNV, CDR2 YYDKDF, per germline (reference sequence). The DNA of the CDR3 is TGTGCCACCAGCAGAGGTGCGCTAGCGGGGGCCTACGAGCAGTACTTC. Translating gives CATSRGALAGAYEQYF.

CDR3 region: CASSFYSDGYTF. The CDR3 DNA is TGTGCCAGCAGCTTTTACAGTGATGGCTACACCTTC. The J gene is TRBJ1-2, the V gene TRBV11-3; D is unresolved. Germline V gives CDR1 SGHNT, CDR2 YENEEA. Trimming left V 3 bases short and J 6 bases short, with 8 bases between. The CDR3 runs 12 residues.

The chain has TRBV28 and TRBJ2-7; D is ambiguous. Trimming removed 8 bases from V and 4 bases from J, with 9 bases in between. The germline V gene has CDR1 MDHEN and CDR2 SYDVKM. The length of the CDR3 is 11 residues. The CDR3 loop reads CASSIRYEQYF. CDR3 coding DNA: TGTGCCAGCTCGATTCGGTACGAGCAGTACTTC.

The chain has TRBV7-8 and TRBJ2-1; 10 positions match TRBD2. CDR3 length: 16 residues. The J segment lost 5 bases and the V segment lost 5 bases, leaving 9 bases of the junction unmatched. Per germline, CDR1 SGHVS and CDR2 FQNEAQ. The CDR3 sequence: CASSTPSAGGNNEQFF. DNA of the CDR3: TGTGCCAGCAGCACCCCCTCAGCGGGGGGGAACAATGAGCAGTTCTTC.

This clone was counted once. The chain couples TRBV4-1 to TRBJ2-2; a possible D gene is TRBD2 (6 bases). V was shortened by 6 bases and J by 6 bases, with 11 bases between the two germline ends. CDR3 length: 13 amino acids. Germline values: CDR1 MGHRA, CDR2 YSYEKL. Here the CDR3 DNA reads TGCGCCAGCAGGGGACTCCGTCCCGGGGAGCTGTTTTTT. Translating gives CASRGLRPGELFF.

The chain uses TRBV10-2 and TRBJ2-3; D remains ambiguous. This CDR3 has 14 amino acids. The germline V gene encodes CDR1 WSHSY and CDR2 SAAADI. Deletions cut 3 bases from V and 5 bases from J, with 12 bases between. The chain's CDR3 is CASSEGYQVDTQYF. DNA for the CDR3: TGCGCCAGCAGTGAAGGGTATCAGGTAGATACGCAGTATTTT.

On this clone itself: The sample contains more than one DNA sequence encoding this CDR3. The rearrangement joins TRBV7-2 to TRBJ1-1; D remains unclear. Per the germline V gene, CDR1 is SGHTA and CDR2 is FQGNSA. With 1 base removed from V and 1 base from J, the gap between germline ends came to 4 bases. There are 13 residues in the CDR3. CDR3 in amino acids: CASSLDQNTEAFF. The CDR3 nucleotides read TGTGCCAGCAGCTTAGATCAGAACACTGAAGCTTTCTTT.

The V call is TRBV19, the J call TRBJ2-3, with a possible D match to TRBD1 (7 bases). Germline CDR1 and CDR2: LNHDA and SQIVND (reference sequence). V was shortened by 4 bases and J by 1 base, with 15 bases between the two germline ends. There are 16 residues in the CDR3. The CDR3 DNA is TGTGCCAGTAGTAAGCAGGGGGGAACACGCACAGATACGCAGTATTTT. Translation: CASSKQGGTRTDTQYF.

The CDR3 DNA reads as TGTGCCAGCAGTTTAAGGTGGTCGCGGGGGGCCGCAAATCAGCCCCAGCATTTT. Amino acids: CASSLRWSRGAANQPQHF. This chain joins TRBV28 and TRBJ1-5, with D tentatively TRBD1 (6 bases). This CDR3 is built from 18 residues. From germline, CDR1 is MDHEN and CDR2 SYDVKM. V lost 2 bases to trimming and J lost 4 bases, with 21 bases between them. Full variable domain (missing parts from reference TRBV28 and TRBJ1-5): DVKVTQSSRYLVKRTGEKVFLECVQDMDHENMFWYRQDPGLGLRLIYFSYDVKMKEKGDIPEGYSVSREKKERFSLILESASTNQTSMYLCASSLRWSRGAANQPQHFGDGTRLSIL.

The chain employs TRBV12-5 and TRBJ2-5; D is ambiguous. The germline V and J ends were trimmed by 1 base and 3 bases, with 15 bases remaining between them. Germline V CDR1 and CDR2: LGHNT, FRNRAP. The CDR3 has 16 amino acids. CDR3 loop: CASGLGRIMMEETQYF. CDR3 nucleotides: TGTGCTAGTGGTTTGGGTCGGATTATGATGGAAGAGACCCAGTACTTC.

V gene TRBV7-2 combines with J gene TRBJ1-4, with TRBD1 as a possible D gene (6 bases). With 1 base removed from V and 8 bases from J, the gap between germline ends came to 14 bases. Germline V gene sequence: CDR1 SGHTA, CDR2 FQGNSA. The CDR3 length is 15 residues. The CDR3: CASSLEGQGREKLFF. CDR3 coding DNA: TGTGCCAGCAGCTTAGAGGGCCAGGGGCGAGAAAAACTGTTTTTT.

As concerns this clone: Other nucleotide sequences from this sample produce the same CDR3. The rearrangement joins TRBV7-9 to TRBJ1-3; maybe TRBD1 (5 bases). Germline V gives CDR1 SEHNR, CDR2 FQNEAQ (reference sequence). The CDR3 is 13 amino acids. V was cut by 5 bases and J by 2 bases, with 7 bases left in between. The CDR3 coding sequence is TGTGCCAGCAGCCAGGGAGCTGGAAACACCATATATTTT. This gives the protein CASSQGAGNTIYF.

This clone was found once. CDR3 nucleotide sequence: TGTGCCAGCAGTTACGGGGGGACGAATCAGCCCCAGCATTTT. It yields the protein CASSYGGTNQPQHF. The chain is built from TRBV6-5 and TRBJ1-5; possible D gene TRBD1, 5 bases. CDR1 MNHEY and CDR2 SVGAGI come from the germline V gene. The V gene lost 2 bases and the J gene lost 4 bases, with 9 bases spanning the gap. The CDR3 extends over 14 amino acids.

The chain couples TRBV10-1 to TRBJ2-3; no clear D gene. The V end was cut by 5 bases, the J end by 1 base, with 10 bases between. The germline CDR1 and CDR2 sequences are WNHNN and SYGVQD (reference sequence). This CDR3 has 14 residues. In DNA, the CDR3 is TGCGCCAGCAGTCCCCTTGGACGCACAGATACGCAGTATTTT. This encodes CASSPLGRTDTQYF.

The chain carries TRBV6-5 and TRBJ1-3; D is possibly TRBD1 (6 bases). Trimming removed 3 bases from V and 0 bases from J, with 12 bases in between. This CDR3 has 16 amino acids. CDR1 and CDR2 (germline): MNHEY, SVGAGI. CDR3 sequence: CASSYSGTISGNTIYF. Here the CDR3 DNA reads TGTGCCAGCAGTTATTCTGGGACAATCTCTGGAAACACCATATATTTT.

The chain joins TRBV20-1 to TRBJ2-5; 7 bases are shared with TRBD2. There are 11 residues in the CDR3. Germline V CDR1 and CDR2: DFQATT, SNEGSKA (reference sequence). CDR3 nucleotide sequence: TGCAGCGCCGGCGGGGGAGAGACCCAGTACTTC. This codes for CSAGGGETQYF.

This clone has only one observation. The rearrangement uses TRBV4-2 and TRBJ1-3; D remains unclear. V gave up 0 bases and J gave up 2 bases, with 8 bases separating them. CDR3 length: 15 residues. Germline values: CDR1 LGHNA, CDR2 YNFKEQ. CDR3 protein: CASSQEEGAGNTIYF. CDR3 coding DNA: TGTGCCAGCAGCCAAGAGGAAGGAGCTGGAAACACCATATATTTT.